Shown below are 20 T cell receptor beta chains from a single sample sequenced in a study of human T cells and chemical hapten exposure. Time point of the sample: pre-sensitization, week 0. Regarding treatment: therapeutic diphenylcyclopropenone sensitization with weekly scalp DPC. TCRdb reprocessed the RACE reads with MiXCR, giving one entry per CDR3 protein. The data contain some 60,000 distinct CDR3 sequences, about 11% of them singletons. Sequenced here: whole blood, sampled in connection with sensitization to the hapten diphenylcyclopropenone (DPC). The receptors derive from a woman between 40 and 50 years old with alopecia areata. Some clones in this sample may be carry-over from other donors' samples.

This clonotype has at least ten counts. The genes are TRBV18 and TRBJ2-7, with 11 nucleotides matching TRBD1. Per germline, CDR1 KGHSH and CDR2 LQKENI. Germline trimming cut 3 bases from V and 1 base from J; bases unmatched to any gene: 2. The CDR3 loop spans 15 amino acids. CDR3 in amino acids: CASSPGQGESYEQYF. CDR3 nucleotide sequence: TGTGCCAGCTCACCGGGACAGGGGGAGTCCTACGAGCAGTACTTC. Together with reference TRBV18 and TRBJ2-7, the CDR3 gives the full variable domain: NAGVMQNPRHLVRRRGQEARLRCSPMKGHSHVYWYRQLPEEGLKFMVYLQKENIIDESGMPKERFSAEFPKEGPSILRIQQVVRGDSAAYFCASSPGQGESYEQYFGPGTRLTVT.

This clonotype has more than one count but fewer than ten. The V and J genes are TRBV11-2 and TRBJ2-7, with no clear D. The CDR3 totals 15 residues. Trimming removed 1 base at V and 2 bases at J, with 12 bases between. CDR1 is SGHAT and CDR2 is FQNNGV in the germline V gene. CDR3 DNA: TGTGCCAGCAGCTTAGCGATTGGCAGAGCCTACGAGCAGTACTTC. It encodes CASSLAIGRAYEQYF.

This sequence joins TRBV18 and TRBJ2-1, with D tentatively TRBD1 or TRBD2 (9 bases each). V lost 6 bases to trimming and J lost 6 bases, with 18 bases between them. Germline CDR1 is KGHSH and CDR2 is LQKENI. CDR3 length: 15 residues. The CDR3 loop is CASSREGQGGNEQFF. In nucleotides, the CDR3 is TGTGCCAGCTCGCGGGAGGGACAGGGCGGCAATGAGCAGTTCTTC.

This clonotype appeared many times. The chain carries TRBV6-5 and TRBJ2-1; D is possibly TRBD2 (6 bases). The V gene's germline CDR1 is MNHEY and CDR2 SVGAGI. The V and J ends lost 6 bases and 7 bases respectively, with 22 bases between them. CDR3 size: 16 residues. The CDR3 DNA reads as TGTGCCAGCAGAGCGCTGTCGGAGGGTCCCAGGAATGAGCAGTTCTTC. It is translated as CASRALSEGPRNEQFF.

This clonotype was seen ten or more times. The rearrangement joins TRBV6-6 to TRBJ1-1, with D unresolved. This CDR3 comprises 12 residues. Trimming took 8 bases from V and 0 from J, leaving 7 bases between them. Germline V gene data show CDR1 as MNHNY and CDR2 as SVGAGI (reference sequence). CDR3 nucleotide sequence: TGTGCCAGCCGCGTTTTGAACACTGAAGCTTTCTTT. Translated, it gives CASRVLNTEAFF.

For this clonotype: This may come from a read error, since a much larger clone is one base off. The chain is built from TRBV9 and TRBJ2-3; D remains unclear. The CDR3 is made up of 13 amino acids. Looked up from germline, CDR1 is SGDLS and CDR2 is YYNGEE. Trimming removed 4 bases at V and 6 bases at J, with 12 bases between. Here the CDR3 reads CASSLSPADTQYF. CDR3 sequence (DNA): TGTGCCAGCAGCCTCAGCCCGGCGGATACGCAGTATTTT.

The rearrangement uses TRBV27 and TRBJ2-5; possible D gene TRBD2, 7 bases. Germline V gives CDR1 MNHEY, CDR2 SMNVEV (reference sequence). V lost 4 bases to trimming and J lost 5 bases, with 17 bases between them. The CDR3 extends over 15 amino acids. The CDR3 DNA sequence: TGTGCCAGCAGTTCGACCGCGGGGGCGTATGAGACCCAGTACTTC. It codes for CASSSTAGAYETQYF.

With regard to this clonotype: A clone one base away is much larger, so this may be a read error. The chain combines TRBV6-1 with TRBJ2-2, with 8 positions matching TRBD1. J was trimmed by 0 bases and V by 6 bases; bases with no gene match: 3. Germline-derived CDR1 and CDR2 are MNHNS and SASEGT. The CDR3 loop spans 15 amino acids. The chain's CDR3 is CASRLQGANTGELFF. CDR3 sequence (DNA): TGTGCCAGCAGATTACAGGGGGCGAACACCGGGGAGCTGTTTTTT.

The rearrangement links TRBV7-6 to TRBJ1-1, with D possibly matching TRBD1 (5 bases). The ends were cut back, 7 bases at V and 11 bases at J, with 23 bases in the middle. Germline V lookup: CDR1 SGHVS, CDR2 FNYEAQ. The CDR3 covers 14 residues. The CDR3 coding sequence is TGTGCCAGCATTAAGGGCGGGGGTCAAAGGTATGCTTTCTTT. It encodes CASIKGGGQRYAFF.

This clonotype showed up many times. The chain couples TRBV3-2 to TRBJ2-2; TRBD2, the table's D call, was not compared with the DNA. TRBV3-2 is flagged as a pseudogene. The CDR3 is 17 residues long. The CDR3 DNA reads as TGTGCCAGCATCTTGCCCCTAGCGCTGCCCCTCACCGGGGAGCTGTTTTTT. Translation: CASILPLALPLTGELFF.

The table lists this clonotype with many counts. V and J are TRBV5-1 and TRBJ1-2, with D perhaps matching TRBD1 (5 bases). Trimming pared 4 bases from V and 8 bases from J, leaving 21 bases between. The CDR3 has 15 amino acids. Germline V gives CDR1 SGHRS, CDR2 YFSETQ. CDR3 residues: CASSVGLHQTGGYTF. In DNA, the CDR3 is TGCGCCAGCAGCGTGGGACTCCATCAGACGGGGGGCTACACCTTC.

This clonotype was found many times. V is TRBV18 and J is TRBJ1-1; a possible D gene is TRBD1 (6 bases). Germline V gives CDR1 KGHSH, CDR2 LQKENI. The CDR3 has 15 amino acids. Trimming cost V 5 bases and J 4 bases, with 17 bases left between them. DNA for the CDR3: TGTGCCAGCTCAAAGGACTCAGGGGCAGTCACTGAAGCTTTCTTT. Amino acid sequence: CASSKDSGAVTEAFF.

This clonotype was counted at least ten times. The chain is built from TRBV3-1 and TRBJ1-2, with D tentatively TRBD1 (5 bases). Trimming pared 3 bases from V and 8 bases from J, leaving 16 bases between. The CDR3 runs 14 residues. The V gene's germline CDR1 is LGHDT and CDR2 YNNKEL (reference sequence). The CDR3 nucleotides are TGTGCCAGCAGCCACGGGGGTTTGGCCTTCGGCTACACCTTC. The encoded protein is CASSHGGLAFGYTF. The variable domain in full, completed from reference TRBV3-1 and TRBJ1-2, reads DTAVSQTPKYLVTQMGNDKSIKCEQNLGHDTMYWYKQDSKKFLKIMFSYNNKELIINETVPNRFSPKSPDKAHLNLHINSLELGDSAVYFCASSHGGLAFGYTFGSGTRLTVV.

This clonotype was detected a few times. The rearrangement uses TRBV19 and TRBJ2-1; tentatively, D is TRBD2 (5 bases). Per the germline V gene, CDR1 is LNHDA and CDR2 is SQIVND (reference sequence). This CDR3 has 16 residues. The ends were cut back, 6 bases at V and 1 base at J, with 16 bases in the middle. The CDR3 region has the DNA TGTGCCAGTAGCCCTCCTAAGCGAGGGTCCTACAATGAGCAGTTCTTC. Protein: CASSPPKRGSYNEQFF.

This clonotype was counted ten times or more. V gene TRBV20-1 combines with J gene TRBJ1-5; TRBD1 might be the D (5 bases). Germline V lookup: CDR1 DFQATT, CDR2 SNEGSKA (reference sequence). Trimming left V 6 bases short and J 6 bases short, with 12 bases between. The CDR3 totals 12 residues. CDR3 region: CSALEGRQPQHF. The CDR3 DNA reads as TGCAGTGCCCTTGAGGGGCGTCAGCCCCAGCATTTT.

This clonotype was seen more than once but under ten times. The V gene is TRBV3-1, the J gene TRBJ2-7; no reliable D call. Trimming cost V 0 bases and J 1 base, with 7 bases left between them. Germline CDR1 reads LGHDT; CDR2 reads YNNKEL (reference sequence). The CDR3 is 14 amino acids. The CDR3 loop is CASSQDYWSYEQYF. The CDR3 nucleotides are TGTGCCAGCAGCCAAGATTACTGGTCCTACGAGCAGTACTTC.

This rearrangement joins TRBV28 to TRBJ2-7; TRBD1 matches 8 bases. The CDR3 consists of 15 residues. Losses at the gene ends were 6 bases for V and 2 bases for J; bases not matched to a gene: 9. Germline assignment: CDR1 MDHEN and CDR2 SYDVKM. The CDR3 region has the DNA TGTGCCAGCAGCTTCAGGGGGCGGGGTGCCTACGAGCAGTACTTC. Its translation: CASSFRGRGAYEQYF.

This clonotype was observed at least ten times. The chain employs TRBV2 and TRBJ2-1, with D possibly TRBD2 on 6 matching bases. Trimming stripped 3 bases from V and 13 bases from J, with 16 bases between. From germline, CDR1 is SNHLY and CDR2 FYNNEI. The CDR3 length is 13 residues. The CDR3 protein is CASSDAGRGNQFF. In DNA, the CDR3 is TGTGCCAGCAGTGATGCCGGACGGGGGAACCAGTTCTTC.

V usage is TRBV30 and J usage is TRBJ1-1, with unresolved D. The length of the CDR3 is 13 residues. V dropped 3 bases and J dropped 7 bases, with 15 bases sitting between them. Germline assignment: CDR1 GTSNPN and CDR2 SVGIG (reference sequence). The CDR3 nucleotides are TGTGCCTGGAGCGTGGCCAGAGCGAGTGAAGCTTTCTTT. Translation: CAWSVARASEAFF.

Ten or more counts support this clonotype. This chain joins TRBV5-4 and TRBJ1-4; D not certain. The CDR3 length is 12 residues. The germline gives CDR1 SGHNT, CDR2 YYREEE (reference sequence). V lost 4 bases to trimming and J lost 8 bases, with 9 bases between them. Here the CDR3 DNA reads TGTGCCAGCAGCCGGGGAGGGGAAAAACTGTTTTTT. Protein sequence: CASSRGGEKLFF. Based on the CDR3 plus reference TRBV5-4 and TRBJ1-4, the full variable domain is ETGVTQSPTHLIKTRGQQVTLRCSSQSGHNTVSWYQQALGQGPQFIFQYYREEENGRGNFPPRFSGLQFPNYSSELNVNALELDDSALYLCASSRGGEKLFFGSGTQLSVL.